Sequencing of this TCR beta chain was carried out in a study of blood T cells in healthy people across ages. Per sample, a minimum of 6 million PBMCs were isolated. A second PCR of roughly 7 to 11 cycles used a sample-barcoded 5' primer and a J-beta primer mix. TCRdb called the 5' RACE reads again in MiXCR, with one record for every CDR3 protein. The repertoire has over 1.5 million distinct CDR3 sequences, 49% of them found once; the top ten carry approximately 2.1%. The germline gives CDR1 MNHEY, CDR2 SMNVEV (reference sequence). The CDR3 is 15 amino acids. The germline V and J ends were trimmed by 8 bases and 3 bases, with 18 bases remaining between them. This clonotype occurred a few times.

The clonotype was recovered from a woman between 35 and 50 years old in good health. The chain joins TRBV27 to TRBJ2-3; TRBD2 might be the D (6 bases). Input material: blood. Here the CDR3 DNA reads TGTGCCAGCTCCAAACCGGGACTTAGGACAGATACGCAGTATTTT. Protein: CASSKPGLRTDTQYF.